The T cell receptor beta chain under discussion was sequenced for a study of CD8 T cells in Susac syndrome. Whole-study results and caveats: The study recognized that the number of individuals in its TCR sequencing and HLA analysis was relatively small.

Trimming shortened V by 3 bases and J by 5 bases, and 14 bases separated the two germline ends. Germline lookup yields CDR1 SGHRS and CDR2 YFSETQ. The CDR3 has 15 amino acids. Age- and sex-matched healthy donors served as the control group. TEMRA cells were FACS-enriched, with CD8+ and CD4+ T cells isolated negatively. Reverse transcription of roughly 0.45 to 1 ug RNA used random hexamers. An immunoSEQ multiplex PCR amplified TCR beta CDR3 over 54 Vbeta and 13 Jbeta. TCRdb reprocessed the immunoSEQ multiplex PCR reads via MiXCR and lists one record per CDR3 protein. Among approximately 120,000 distinct CDR3 sequences, around 94% were seen once, and the ten largest hold over 0.065%. To note about this clonotype: What it binds is unknown.

The TCR sequence derives from a human donor in good health. The sequenced sample consisted of CD4+ T cells from PBMCs. The rearrangement uses TRBV5-1 and TRBJ2-2; possible D gene TRBD1, 6 bases. The CDR3 bases are TGCGCCAGCAGCTCGCAGGGGCTCCGTACCGGGGAGCTGTTTTTT. Its protein product is CASSSQGLRTGELFF.